This T cell receptor (beta chain) comes out of a study of shared clonotypes between healthy human individuals. This CDR3 contains 18 residues. Per the germline V gene, CDR1 is LNHDA and CDR2 is SQIVND (reference sequence). Trimming left V 5 bases short and J 0 bases short, with 23 bases between. This table comes from immunoSEQ multiplex PCR, and its TCRdb copy is limited to in-frame clones, with some not included. The data show hundreds of thousands of clones, roughly 79% seen once. V is TRBV19 and J is TRBJ2-7; D is possibly TRBD1 (5 bases). This clonotype was obtained from a woman in her 40s in good health. Some clones in this sample may be carry-over from other donors' samples. The sample taken for sequencing was PBMCs. CDR3 in DNA: TGTGCCAGTAGTCCTTCCCCGGCAGGGCCCATGCCCTCCTACGAGCAGTACTTC. This sequence encodes CASSPSPAGPMPSYEQYF.